The text below deals with one T cell receptor beta chain. Repertoires were generated with immunoSEQ multiplex PCR, while TCRdb's copy carries only in-frame clones and drops some. The sample consists of 15,000 or so clones, just under 80% of them appearing once. These data originate in a study of OX40 agonist ivuxolimab in advanced cancers. Germline V gene data show CDR1 as SEHNR and CDR2 as FQNEAQ (reference sequence). V was shortened by 5 bases and J by 0 bases, with 22 bases between the two germline ends. The CDR3 spans 18 residues. This clonotype was obtained from an adult with an advanced solid tumor such as melanoma, head and neck, liver or kidney cancer. The sample consisted of CD4+ or CD8+ T cells sorted from blood, taken in a trial of the OX40 agonist ivuxolimab. The V gene is TRBV7-9, the J gene TRBJ2-5; maybe TRBD2 (6 bases). CDR3 loop: CASSPEGGAAPYQETQYF. The CDR3 coding sequence is TGTGCCAGCAGCCCCGAAGGAGGGGCAGCTCCGTACCAAGAGACCCAGTACTTC.